The source of this T cell receptor beta chain is a study of immune cell composition in non-small cell lung cancer. Normal lung was taken at the farthest possible site, at least 3 cm from tumour. The CDR3 spans 14 residues. The germline V gene encodes CDR1 MNHNY and CDR2 SVGAGI (reference sequence). V shed 7 bases, J shed 4 bases, and the junction held 7 bases outside the gene matches. Sequenced by immunoSEQ multiplex PCR; TCRdb stores in-frame clones only, minus some. The top ten clones hold about 9.5% of a sample with 15,000 or so clones, 70% to 80% of them seen once. In addition, the sample was reused for a study of CD4 T cells in lung cancer. This second study notes: CD4+ clones recognizing candidate mutation-encoded neoepitopes were isolated from blood. Samples were tumor and non-adjacent lung from resected stage I-III patients. Prior treatments included platinum chemotherapy, and some patients had nivolumab or pembrolizumab.

The V and J genes are TRBV6-6 and TRBJ2-3, with 8 bases matching TRBD1. This clonotype was sampled from a human donor with non-small cell lung cancer. The sequencing sample was made of non-adjacent lung tissue. The CDR3 DNA reads TGTGCCAGCACCCCCCAGGGGGCCCCAGATACGCAGTATTTT. It is translated as CASTPQGAPDTQYF.